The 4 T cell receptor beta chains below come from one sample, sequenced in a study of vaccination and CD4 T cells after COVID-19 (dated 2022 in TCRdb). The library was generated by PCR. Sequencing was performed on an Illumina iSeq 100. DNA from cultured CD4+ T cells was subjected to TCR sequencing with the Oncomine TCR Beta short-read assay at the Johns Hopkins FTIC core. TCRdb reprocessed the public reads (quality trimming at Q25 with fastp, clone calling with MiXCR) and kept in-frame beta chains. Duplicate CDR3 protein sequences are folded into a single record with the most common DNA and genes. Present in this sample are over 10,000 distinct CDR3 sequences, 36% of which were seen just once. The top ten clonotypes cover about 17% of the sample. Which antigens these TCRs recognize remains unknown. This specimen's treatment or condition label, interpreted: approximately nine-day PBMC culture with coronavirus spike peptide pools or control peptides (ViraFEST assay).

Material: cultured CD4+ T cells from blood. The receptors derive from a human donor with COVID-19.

CDR3 sequence (DNA): TGCGCCAGCAGCCAAGATTTGGATAGCGGGGGGGCGCTCTACAATGAGCAGTTCTTC. This gives the protein CASSQDLDSGGALYNEQFF. The chain is built from TRBV4-3 and TRBJ2-1, with 11 bases matching TRBD2. Germline CDR1 is LGHNA and CDR2 is YSLEER. The V and J ends lost 0 bases and 3 bases, in that order; junction bases with no gene match: 10. The CDR3 extends over 19 amino acids.

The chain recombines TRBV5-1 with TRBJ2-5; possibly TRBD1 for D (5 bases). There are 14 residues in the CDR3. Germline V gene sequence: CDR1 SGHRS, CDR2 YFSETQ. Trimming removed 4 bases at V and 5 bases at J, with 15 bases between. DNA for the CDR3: TGCGCCAGCAGCGGGCCAGGGTTGGAGGAGACCCAGTACTTC. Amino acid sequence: CASSGPGLEETQYF.

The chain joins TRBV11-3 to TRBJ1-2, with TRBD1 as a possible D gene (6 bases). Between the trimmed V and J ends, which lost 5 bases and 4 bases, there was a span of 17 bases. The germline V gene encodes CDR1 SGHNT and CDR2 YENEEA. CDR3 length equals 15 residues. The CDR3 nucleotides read TGTGCCAGCAGCCCCGGAAAGGGGGACGGCTATGGCTACACCTTC. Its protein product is CASSPGKGDGYGYTF.

The CDR3 region is CSATFQSGTSSRADTQYF. CDR3 DNA: TGCAGTGCCACCTTCCAATCCGGGACTAGTTCACGGGCAGATACGCAGTATTTT. This chain connects TRBV20-1 to TRBJ2-3; TRBD2 aligns across 8 bases. The CDR3 spans 18 residues. The germline gives CDR1 DFQATT, CDR2 SNEGSKA (reference sequence). V lost 6 bases and J lost 4; bases outside the gene matches: 21.